This TCR beta chain was sequenced for a study of CD8 T cells in Susac syndrome. While CD8+ and CD4+ T cells were isolated negatively, TEMRA cells were enriched by FACS. About 0.5 to 1 ug RNA was reverse transcribed with random hexamers. TCRdb itself ran the immunoSEQ multiplex PCR reads through MiXCR, one entry per CDR3 protein. The sample records 160,000 or so distinct CDR3 sequences, about 91% being singletons. Sequenced: CD4+ T cells from PBMCs. The clonotype comes from a human donor in good health.

CDR3 in DNA: TGTGCCACCGCCCCGGGACGGATAAATCAGCCCCAGCATTTT. Residues: CATAPGRINQPQHF. V is TRBV24-1 and J is TRBJ1-5; D is possibly TRBD1 (5 bases). The CDR3 has 14 amino acids. Trimming left V 9 bases short and J 4 bases short, with 15 bases between. The germline CDR1 and CDR2 sequences are KGHDR and SFDVKD.